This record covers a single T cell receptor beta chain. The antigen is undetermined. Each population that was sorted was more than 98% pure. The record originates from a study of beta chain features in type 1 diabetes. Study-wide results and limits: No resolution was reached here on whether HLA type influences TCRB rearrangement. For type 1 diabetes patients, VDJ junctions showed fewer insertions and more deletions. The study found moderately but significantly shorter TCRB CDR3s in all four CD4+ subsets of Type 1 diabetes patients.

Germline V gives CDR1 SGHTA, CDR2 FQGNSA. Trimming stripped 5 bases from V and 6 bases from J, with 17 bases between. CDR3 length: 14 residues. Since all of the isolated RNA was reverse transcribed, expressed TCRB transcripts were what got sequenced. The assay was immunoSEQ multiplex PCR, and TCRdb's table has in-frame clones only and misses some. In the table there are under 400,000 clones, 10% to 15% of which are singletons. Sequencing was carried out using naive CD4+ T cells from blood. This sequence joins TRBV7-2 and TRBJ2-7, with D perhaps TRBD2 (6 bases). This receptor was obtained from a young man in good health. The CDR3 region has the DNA TGTGCCAGCAGCCCATTTGCGGGGACTGGCGAGCAGTACTTC. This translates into CASSPFAGTGEQYF. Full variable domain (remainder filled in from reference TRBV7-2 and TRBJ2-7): GAGVSQSPSNKVTEKGKDVELRCDPISGHTALYWYRQSLGQGLEFLIYFQGNSAPDKSGLPSDRFSAERTGGSVSTLTIQRTQQEDSAVYLCASSPFAGTGEQYFGPGTRLTVT.